This T cell receptor (beta chain) originates from a study of cytomegalovirus exposure and HLA in healthy donors. Study findings and constraints: It was only CMV serostatus that was available as immune exposure information. A later analysis found TCR association rates differed by HLA locus, highest for DRB1 and lowest for HLA-C.

60 Vbeta and 13 Jbeta primers were used in PCR. Generated by immunoSEQ multiplex PCR, the TCRdb table keeps only in-frame clones and is missing some. Of 150,000 to 200,000 clones in the sample, over 75% were seen once. Notes on this clone: No antigen is known for it.

The CDR3 runs to 13 residues. The germline CDR1 and CDR2 sequences are LNHNV and YYDKDF (reference sequence). Between the trimmed V and J ends, which lost 1 base and 6 bases, there was a span of 10 bases. This receptor was obtained from a man in his forties in good health and CMV-seropositive. V is TRBV15 and J is TRBJ2-7, with a tentative D call TRBD1 (5 bases). The sample was PBMCs. The CDR3 region is CATSRGDRGEQYF. The CDR3 DNA reads TGTGCCACCAGCAGAGGTGATAGGGGCGAGCAGTACTTC.